This T cell receptor beta chain comes out of a study of OX40 agonist ivuxolimab in advanced cancers. Study background: Recorded diagnoses for dose-escalation patients were hepatocellular carcinoma, melanoma, renal cell or head and neck cancer.

Measured with immunoSEQ multiplex PCR; TCRdb has only the in-frame clones, and not every one. The table shows 77,000 or so clones, with roughly 92% occurring only once. Germline V gives CDR1 MNHEY, CDR2 SMNVEV (reference sequence). Trimming removed 6 bases from V and 7 bases from J; junction bases left unmatched: 5. The CDR3 extends over 14 amino acids. No patient had autoimmune disease or received systemic immunosuppression. Findings of the study overall: The CD4+ and CD8+ T cells in the blood had expanded clonally by week 6 at 0.1 to 3.0 mg/kg.

Concerning this clone: Its antigen is undetermined.

This clonotype was obtained from an adult with an advanced solid tumor such as melanoma, head and neck, liver or kidney cancer. The V call is TRBV27, the J call TRBJ1-4; 10 bases are shared with TRBD1. The sample in question was CD4+ or CD8+ T cells sorted from blood, obtained in a trial of the OX40 agonist ivuxolimab. The CDR3 DNA follows: TGTGCCAGCAGCTTAGGGACAGGGGCTGAAAAACTGTTTTTT. Translating it yields CASSLGTGAEKLFF.